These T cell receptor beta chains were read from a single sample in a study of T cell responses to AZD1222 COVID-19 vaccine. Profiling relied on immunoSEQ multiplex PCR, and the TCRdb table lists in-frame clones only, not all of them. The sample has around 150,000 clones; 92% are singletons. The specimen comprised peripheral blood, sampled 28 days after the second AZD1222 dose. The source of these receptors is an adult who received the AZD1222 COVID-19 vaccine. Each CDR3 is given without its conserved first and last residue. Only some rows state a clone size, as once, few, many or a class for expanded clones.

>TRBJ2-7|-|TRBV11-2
ASSLDFAGGSMY
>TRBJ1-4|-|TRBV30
AWSVGVATNEKLF
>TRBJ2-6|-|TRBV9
ASSPLAGDSGANVLT
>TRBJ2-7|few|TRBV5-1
ASSSGQPASYEQY
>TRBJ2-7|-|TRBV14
ASSLVGYEQY
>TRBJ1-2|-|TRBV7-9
ASSYGQLYGYT
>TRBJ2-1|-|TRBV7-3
ASGQGTGEQF
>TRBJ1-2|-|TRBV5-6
ASSLGRGLFYGYT
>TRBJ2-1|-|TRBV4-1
ASSQGSGRSYNEQF
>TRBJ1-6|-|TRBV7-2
ASSPRTGSSYNSPLH
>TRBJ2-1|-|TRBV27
ASSLYNEQF
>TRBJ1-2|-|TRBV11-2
ASSLGTGMDGYT
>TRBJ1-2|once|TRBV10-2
ASSESGGAANYGYT
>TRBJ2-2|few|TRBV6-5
ASSPNRGTGELF
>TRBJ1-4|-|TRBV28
ASSAMRGATNEKLF
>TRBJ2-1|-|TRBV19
ASKIAGGNEQF
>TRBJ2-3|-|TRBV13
ASSLAGQIDTDTQY
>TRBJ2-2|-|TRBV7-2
ASSPLNTGELF